This is a list of T cell receptor beta chains from one sample in a study of blood T cell repertoires in COVID-19. Measured with immunoSEQ multiplex PCR; TCRdb has only the in-frame clones, and not every one. This table has under 300,000 clones, around 82% appearing once. Input material: peripheral blood. The source is a woman at least 80 years old with active or convalescent COVID-19. The CDR3 runs from the conserved cysteine through the conserved F or W. Each record gives: CDR3 length, D gene, clone size, J gene, V gene, CDR3 DNA, CDR3 protein. D genes are given only for firm matches. Size is stated for part of the rows, as once, few or many counts, or as a class when the clone is expanded.

length: 20
D: TRBD1
size: -
J: TRBJ1-6
V: TRBV6-2/TRBV6-3
DNA: TGTGCCAGCAGTTACTCAGGGACAGCAGGTCTGGGATCCTATAATTCACCCCTCCACTTT
CDR3: CASSYSGTAGLGSYNSPLHF

length: 11
D: -
size: -
J: TRBJ2-7
V: TRBV29-1
DNA: TGCAGCGTTCTCAGGGGATACGAGCAGTACTTC
CDR3: CSVLRGYEQYF

length: 14
D: TRBD1
size: -
J: TRBJ1-1
V: TRBV5-1
DNA: TGCGCCAGCAGCGTGGGACAGGGGCGGACTGAAGCTTTCTTT
CDR3: CASSVGQGRTEAFF

length: 11
D: -
size: -
J: TRBJ2-7
V: TRBV29-1
DNA: TGCAGCGTTGGTCTGGGGGGCGAGCAGTACTTC
CDR3: CSVGLGGEQYF

length: 13
D: -
size: -
J: TRBJ1-1
V: TRBV6-5
DNA: TGTGCCACACGGAGGAGACCCCTTCCTGAAGCTTTCTTT
CDR3: CATRRRPLPEAFF

length: 15
D: TRBD2
size: -
J: TRBJ2-7
V: TRBV7-9
DNA: TGTGCCAGCAGCGCGCCGGGACTAGCGGGATACGAGCAGTACTTC
CDR3: CASSAPGLAGYEQYF

length: 12
D: TRBD1
size: -
J: TRBJ2-1
V: TRBV2
DNA: TGTGCCAGCCTTTACAGGGGCAATGAGCAGTTCTTC
CDR3: CASLYRGNEQFF

length: 15
D: -
size: -
J: TRBJ2-5
V: TRBV19
DNA: TGTGCCAGTAGCACCCACTTTCAGGGCCGAGAGACCCAGTACTTC
CDR3: CASSTHFQGRETQYF

length: 14
D: -
size: -
J: TRBJ1-6
V: TRBV19
DNA: TGTGCCAGTACCCGGTCGGAGGTGGGTTCACCCCTCCACTTT
CDR3: CASTRSEVGSPLHF

length: 13
D: -
size: -
J: TRBJ1-1
V: TRBV30
DNA: TGTGCCTGGAGTTTCTCCGGGAACACTGAAGCTTTCTTT
CDR3: CAWSFSGNTEAFF

length: 14
D: -
size: once
J: TRBJ1-1
V: TRBV3-1/TRBV3-2
DNA: TGTGCCAGCAGCCGAGCGGGAGCGAACACTGAAGCTTTCTTT
CDR3: CASSRAGANTEAFF

length: 13
D: TRBD2
size: -
J: TRBJ2-7
V: TRBV19
DNA: TGTGCCAGTAGGGGCGGGGGCTCCTACGAGCAGTACTTC
CDR3: CASRGGGSYEQYF

length: 16
D: -
size: -
J: TRBJ1-4
V: TRBV15
DNA: TGTGCCACCAGCTCTCGAGTGGGAGGGGGAGGTGAAAAACTGTTTTTT
CDR3: CATSSRVGGGGEKLFF

length: 15
D: TRBD2
size: -
J: TRBJ2-5
V: TRBV11-3
DNA: TGTGCCAGCAGCTTAGAAGGACTAGAGTCAGAGACCCAGTACTTC
CDR3: CASSLEGLESETQYF

length: 13
D: -
size: -
J: TRBJ1-1
V: TRBV5-1
DNA: TGCGCCAGCAGCTTGGGCAGGAACACTGAAGCTTTCTTT
CDR3: CASSLGRNTEAFF

length: 11
D: -
size: once
J: TRBJ2-7
V: TRBV3-1/TRBV3-2
DNA: TGTGCCAGCAGTTTTAGCTACGAGCAGTACTTC
CDR3: CASSFSYEQYF

length: 16
D: -
size: -
J: TRBJ1-2
V: TRBV10-1
DNA: TGCGCCAGCAGTGAGTCGATTGCTCAGGCCACGGGGGGCTACACCTTC
CDR3: CASSESIAQATGGYTF

length: 16
D: TRBD1
size: -
J: TRBJ1-1
V: TRBV3-1/TRBV3-2
DNA: TGTGCCAGCAGCCATGGACAGGGAGAGTTGTTCACTGAAGCTTTCTTT
CDR3: CASSHGQGELFTEAFF

length: 11
D: TRBD1
size: -
J: TRBJ2-1
V: TRBV29-1
DNA: TGCAGCGTGGACAGGGGTCGTCTGCAGTTCTTC
CDR3: CSVDRGRLQFF

length: 17
D: TRBD1
size: once
J: TRBJ2-5
V: TRBV5-6
DNA: TGTGCCAGCAGCTTAACCACAGGGGGAATTGGACAAGAGACCCAGTACTTC
CDR3: CASSLTTGGIGQETQYF

length: 11
D: -
size: once
J: TRBJ2-4
V: TRBV13
DNA: TGTGCCAGCGGGCAGGGAAACATTCAGTACTTC
CDR3: CASGQGNIQYF

length: 12
D: -
size: -
J: TRBJ2-4
V: TRBV30
DNA: TGTGCCTGGAGACAGTACGGGGACATTCAGTACTTC
CDR3: CAWRQYGDIQYF

length: 15
D: -
size: -
J: TRBJ1-5
V: TRBV5-1
DNA: TGCGCCAGCAGCTTGGGAGGGATGCGGCATCAGCCCCAGCATTTT
CDR3: CASSLGGMRHQPQHF

length: 13
D: TRBD1
size: -
J: TRBJ1-2
V: TRBV30
DNA: TGTGCCTGGAGTGTAGTTCGGGACAGTGCATCCACCTTC
CDR3: CAWSVVRDSASTF

length: 14
D: -
size: -
J: TRBJ1-4
V: TRBV5-4
DNA: TGTGCCAGCAGCAGAACAGGGTCAGATGAAAAACTGTTTTTT
CDR3: CASSRTGSDEKLFF

length: 13
D: -
size: few
J: TRBJ2-7
V: TRBV3-1/TRBV3-2
DNA: TGTGCCAGCAGCCAAGGACTCATATACGAGCAGTACTTC
CDR3: CASSQGLIYEQYF